This paragraph covers one TCR beta chain sequence. In the authors' workflow: Quality scores were absent from the junction-only immunoSEQ sequences, so filtering differed. TCRdb's copy holds only in-frame clones and misses some; the assay was immunoSEQ multiplex PCR. Clone size and the V and J calls come from that table; the DNA yielded D and trimming. Of roughly 550,000 clones in the sample, around 95% were seen once. The data are from a study of shared clonotypes between healthy human individuals. Naive-designated CD8 cells lacked CD45RO, were positively enriched for CCR7, and omitted terminally differentiated effector memory CD45RA+ cells. V lost 4 bases and J 0 bases, leaving 16 bases between the germline ends. There are 17 residues in the CDR3. Germline CDR1 is SNHLY and CDR2 is FYNNEI.

The sequence was collected from a woman aged 25 to 39 in good health. The gene calls are TRBV2 and TRBJ2-1; D is ambiguous. The sequenced sample was naive CD8+ T cells sorted from blood. For the CDR3, the DNA is TGTGCCAGCAGTGTTTCCAGCGCTAGGAGCTCCTACAATGAGCAGTTCTTC. Its translation is CASSVSSARSSYNEQFF.